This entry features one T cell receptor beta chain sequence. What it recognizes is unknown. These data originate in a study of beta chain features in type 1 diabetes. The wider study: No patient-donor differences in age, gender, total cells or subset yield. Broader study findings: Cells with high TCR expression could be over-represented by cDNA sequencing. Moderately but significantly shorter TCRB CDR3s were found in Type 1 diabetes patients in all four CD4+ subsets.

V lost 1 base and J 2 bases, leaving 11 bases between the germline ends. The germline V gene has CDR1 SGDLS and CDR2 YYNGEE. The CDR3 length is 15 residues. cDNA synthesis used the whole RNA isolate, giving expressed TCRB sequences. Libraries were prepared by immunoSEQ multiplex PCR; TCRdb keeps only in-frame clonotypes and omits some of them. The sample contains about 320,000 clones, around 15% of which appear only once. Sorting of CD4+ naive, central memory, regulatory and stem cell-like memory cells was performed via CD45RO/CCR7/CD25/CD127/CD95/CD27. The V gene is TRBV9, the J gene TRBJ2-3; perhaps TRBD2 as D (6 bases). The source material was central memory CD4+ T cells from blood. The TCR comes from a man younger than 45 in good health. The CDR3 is CASSVTGTPTDTQYF. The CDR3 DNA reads TGTGCCAGCAGCGTAACTGGGACTCCCACAGATACGCAGTATTTT.